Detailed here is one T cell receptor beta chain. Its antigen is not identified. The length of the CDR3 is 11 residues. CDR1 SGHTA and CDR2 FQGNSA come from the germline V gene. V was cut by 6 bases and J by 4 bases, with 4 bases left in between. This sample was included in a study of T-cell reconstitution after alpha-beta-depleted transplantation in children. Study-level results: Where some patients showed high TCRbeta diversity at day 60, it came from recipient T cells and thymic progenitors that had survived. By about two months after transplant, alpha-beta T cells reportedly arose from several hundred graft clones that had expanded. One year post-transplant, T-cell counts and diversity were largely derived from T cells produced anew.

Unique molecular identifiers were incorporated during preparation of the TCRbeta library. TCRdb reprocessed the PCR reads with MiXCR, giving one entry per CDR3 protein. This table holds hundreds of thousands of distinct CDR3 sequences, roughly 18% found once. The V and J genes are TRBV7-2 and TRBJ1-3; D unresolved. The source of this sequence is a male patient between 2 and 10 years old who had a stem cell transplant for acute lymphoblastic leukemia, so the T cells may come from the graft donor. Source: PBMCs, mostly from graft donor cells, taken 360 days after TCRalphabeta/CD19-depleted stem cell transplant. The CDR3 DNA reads TGTGCCAGCAGTCGAGGAAACACCATATATTTT. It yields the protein CASSRGNTIYF. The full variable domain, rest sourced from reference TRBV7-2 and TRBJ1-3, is GAGVSQSPSNKVTEKGKDVELRCDPISGHTALYWYRQSLGQGLEFLIYFQGNSAPDKSGLPSDRFSAERTGGSVSTLTIQRTQQEDSAVYLCASSRGNTIYFGEGSWLTVV.